These 11 T cell receptor beta chains were all obtained from the same sample, sequenced in a study of cytomegalovirus exposure and HLA in healthy donors. In the PCR, 60 Vbeta and 13 Jbeta primers were used. TCRdb's copy holds only in-frame clones and misses some; the assay was immunoSEQ multiplex PCR. In the table there are around 140,000 clones, 75% to 85% of which are singletons. Sequenced sample: PBMCs. The receptor source for this set is a woman in her forties or fifties in good health and CMV-seropositive.

The chain carries TRBV7-8 and TRBJ2-5; 8 bases fit TRBD2. Germline V gives CDR1 SGHVS, CDR2 FQNEAQ. J was trimmed by 6 bases and V by 4 bases; bases with no gene match: 16. The CDR3 runs 17 residues. The CDR3 DNA reads TGTGCCAGCAGCTCCCAACCGGGACTAGGGGATCTGCAGACCCAGTACTTC. Its translation: CASSSQPGLGDLQTQYF.

V is TRBV28 and J is TRBJ1-1; tentatively, D is TRBD1 (5 bases). Germline CDR1 and CDR2: MDHEN and SYDVKM. The CDR3 spans 14 residues. Trimming cost V 11 bases and J 2 bases, with 18 bases left between them. The CDR3 loop is CAVGGAGFNTEAFF. The CDR3 DNA sequence: TGTGCCGTAGGAGGGGCAGGGTTTAACACTGAAGCTTTCTTT.

The CDR3 DNA follows: TGCAGCGTTAGAACCGGGACAGGGGGAATCGGTGAGCAGTTCTTC. Amino acid sequence: CSVRTGTGGIGEQFF. This rearrangement joins TRBV29-1 to TRBJ2-1; TRBD1 matches at 11 bases. With 5 bases clipped from V and 9 bases from J, the junction kept 12 bases outside the gene matches. Per germline, CDR1 SQVTM and CDR2 ANQGSEA. The CDR3 has 15 residues.

The CDR3 spells CASIREANSGNTIYF. The CDR3 DNA sequence: TGTGCCAGCATACGCGAGGCAAACTCTGGAAACACCATATATTTT. The V gene is TRBV7-9, the J gene TRBJ1-3; D remains unclear. Looked up from germline, CDR1 is SEHNR and CDR2 is FQNEAQ (reference sequence). This CDR3 comprises 15 residues. Between the trimmed V and J ends, which lost 7 bases and 0 bases, there was a span of 13 bases. The full variable domain, in which reference TRBV7-9 and TRBJ1-3 provide the parts outside the CDR3, is DTGVSQNPRHKITKRGQNVTFRCDPISEHNRLYWYRQTLGQGPEFLTYFQNEAQLEKSRLLSDRFSAERPKGSFSTLEIQRTEQGDSAMYLCASIREANSGNTIYFGEGSWLTVV.

The chain joins TRBV2 to TRBJ2-3; 11 bases are shared with TRBD2. CDR3 size: 15 residues. V lost 4 bases, J lost 3 bases, and 3 bases stayed unmatched. Per germline, CDR1 SNHLY and CDR2 FYNNEI. CDR3 residues: CASSGLAGRTDTQYF. Here the CDR3 DNA reads TGTGCCAGCAGTGGACTAGCGGGACGGACAGATACGCAGTATTTT.

The J gene is TRBJ2-3, the V gene TRBV5-1, with a possible D match to TRBD1 (5 bases). V lost 0 bases and J 0 bases, leaving 11 bases between the germline ends. Germline values: CDR1 SGHRS, CDR2 YFSETQ. This CDR3 region has 16 residues. CDR3 DNA: TGCGCCAGCAGCTTGGGGGGCGGACCCAGCACAGATACGCAGTATTTT. Translated, it gives CASSLGGGPSTDTQYF.

This rearrangement joins TRBV9 to TRBJ1-3; D perhaps matches TRBD1 (5 bases). CDR1 SGDLS and CDR2 YYNGEE come from the germline V gene. Deletions cut 3 bases from V and 0 bases from J, with 10 bases between. The CDR3 consists of 15 residues. The CDR3 nucleotides are TGTGCCAGCAGCGACGGGACTGTCTCTGGAAACACCATATATTTT. Translating it yields CASSDGTVSGNTIYF.

This clone was observed a single time. The conserved final phenylalanine or tryptophan is absent from the CDR3, which likely points to a read error. The chain couples TRBV5-1 to TRBJ2-7; D possibly corresponds to TRBD1 (7 bases). The CDR3 extends over 15 amino acids. Trimming cost V 3 bases and J 3 bases, with 16 bases left between them. The germline CDR1 and CDR2 sequences are SGHRS and YFSETQ. The DNA for the CDR3 is TGCGCCAGCAGCTACCTCAGGGGGGCCTTCTACGAGCAGTACCTC. Its protein is CASSYLRGAFYEQYL.

The V gene is TRBV5-1, the J gene TRBJ2-4, with a tentative D call TRBD2 (5 bases). CDR3 length: 15 amino acids. The ends were cut back, 0 bases at V and 0 bases at J, with 7 bases in the middle. Germline V gene lookup returns CDR1 SGHRS and CDR2 YFSETQ. The CDR3 loop reads CASSLGELAKNIQYF. Here the CDR3 DNA reads TGCGCCAGCAGCTTGGGGGAGTTAGCCAAAAACATTCAGTACTTC.

The V gene is TRBV6-6, the J gene TRBJ1-5; unclear D gene. The V and J ends lost 2 bases and 8 bases respectively, with 19 bases between them. CDR1 and CDR2 from the germline V gene are MNHNY and SVGAGI (reference sequence). This CDR3 is built from 16 residues. The CDR3 DNA follows: TGTGCCAGCAGTTACCGTGAGAATTCTGGTGATGAGCCCCAGCATTTT. This encodes CASSYRENSGDEPQHF.

This clone was observed a single time. This chain joins TRBV7-2 and TRBJ2-2, with 8 positions matching TRBD2. V was pared by 5 bases and J by 5 bases, with 13 bases of the junction left unmatched. There are 17 residues in the CDR3. The germline V gene encodes CDR1 SGHTA and CDR2 FQGNSA. CDR3 in DNA: TGTGCCAGCAGCGGAACTCGGACGGGGGGGCTGACCGGGGAGCTGTTTTTT. This codes for CASSGTRTGGLTGELFF.